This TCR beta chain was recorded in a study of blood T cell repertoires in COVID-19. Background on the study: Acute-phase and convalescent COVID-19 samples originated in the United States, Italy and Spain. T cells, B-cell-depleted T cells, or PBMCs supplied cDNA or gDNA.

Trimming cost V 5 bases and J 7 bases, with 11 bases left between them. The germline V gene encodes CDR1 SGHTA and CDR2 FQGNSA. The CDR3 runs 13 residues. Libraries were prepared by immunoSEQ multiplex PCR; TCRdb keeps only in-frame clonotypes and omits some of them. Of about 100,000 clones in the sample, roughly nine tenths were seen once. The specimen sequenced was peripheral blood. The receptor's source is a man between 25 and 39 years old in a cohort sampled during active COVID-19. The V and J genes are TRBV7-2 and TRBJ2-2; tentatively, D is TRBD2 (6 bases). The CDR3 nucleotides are TGTGCCAGCAGCGCGACTAGTTTCGGGGAGCTGTTTTTT. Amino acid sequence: CASSATSFGELFF.